One sample yielded the 13 T cell receptor beta chains listed below, sequenced in a study of early T cells in non-severe SARS-CoV-2 infection. TCRdb reprocessed the 5' RACE reads via MiXCR and lists one record per CDR3 protein. In the table there are about 83,000 distinct CDR3 sequences, approximately 15% of which are singletons. Input material: whole blood. These receptor sequences come from an adult who was a healthcare worker with PCR-confirmed SARS-CoV-2 infection or an uninfected control (not recorded which).

The chain recombines TRBV18 with TRBJ2-5; 10 bases line up with TRBD2. Germline lookup yields CDR1 KGHSH and CDR2 LQKENI. J was trimmed by 2 bases and V by 3 bases; bases with no gene match: 6. The CDR3 consists of 16 residues. The CDR3 DNA sequence: TGTGCCAGCTCACCTTTAGCGGGGGGCTCACAAGAGACCCAGTACTTC. Protein sequence: CASSPLAGGSQETQYF. The whole variable domain, filled in from reference TRBV18 and TRBJ2-5, reads NAGVMQNPRHLVRRRGQEARLRCSPMKGHSHVYWYRQLPEEGLKFMVYLQKENIIDESGMPKERFSAEFPKEGPSILRIQQVVRGDSAAYFCASSPLAGGSQETQYFGPGTRLLVL.

The chain employs TRBV7-2 and TRBJ1-5; a weak D match, TRBD1 (6 bases). The CDR3 loop spans 13 amino acids. The germline CDR1 and CDR2 sequences are SGHTA and FQGNSA. Trimming took 5 bases from V and 5 from J, leaving 10 bases between them. CDR3 nucleotides: TGTGCCAGCAGCGTGAACAGGGATCAGCCCCAGCATTTT. This codes for CASSVNRDQPQHF.

In this sample, this clonotype turned up a few times. This chain connects TRBV30 to TRBJ1-1, with D perhaps matching TRBD1 (5 bases). The CDR3 runs to 13 residues. With 2 bases removed from V and 2 bases from J, the gap between germline ends came to 9 bases. CDR1 and CDR2 from the germline V gene are GTSNPN and SVGIG (reference sequence). The CDR3 reads CAWSTGHNTEAFF. The CDR3 region has the DNA TGTGCCTGGAGTACAGGACACAACACTGAAGCTTTCTTT.

This clonotype has ten or more counts. The CDR3 region is CASSYVFRVVADEQFF. CDR3 sequence (DNA): TGTGCCAGCAGTTACGTGTTTCGGGTGGTGGCAGATGAGCAGTTCTTC. The chain combines TRBV6-6 with TRBJ2-1; no clear D gene. This CDR3 has 16 amino acids. Germline lookup yields CDR1 MNHNY and CDR2 SVGAGI (reference sequence). V gave up 2 bases and J gave up 8 bases, with 19 bases separating them.

The chain couples TRBV3-1 to TRBJ2-7; TRBD2 is a possible D gene (5 bases). The CDR3 totals 14 residues. V was cut by 3 bases and J by 3 bases, with 12 bases left in between. Germline V gives CDR1 LGHDT, CDR2 YNNKEL (reference sequence). CDR3 DNA sequence: TGTGCCAGCAGCCATCTTCCCCGGGACTACGAGCAGTACTTC. It codes for CASSHLPRDYEQYF.

The genes are TRBV20-1 and TRBJ2-2; the D call may be TRBD1 or TRBD2 (5 bases each). Trimming pared 0 bases from V and 7 bases from J, leaving 18 bases between. The CDR3 covers 16 residues. The germline V gene encodes CDR1 DFQATT and CDR2 SNEGSKA (reference sequence). CDR3 bases: TGCAGTGCTAGAGACAAAAGACAGAGGGATAGCGGGGAGCTGTTTTTT. Translated: CSARDKRQRDSGELFF.

The V gene is TRBV12-3 or TRBV12-4, the J gene TRBJ1-1, with D maybe TRBD1 (5 bases). V shed 3 bases and J shed 1 base, with 12 bases lying between them. CDR3 length: 15 residues. CDR3 bases: TGTGCCAGCAGTTTCCGACAGATTAAGAACACTGAAGCTTTCTTT. Translation: CASSFRQIKNTEAFF.

The V call is TRBV6-2 or TRBV6-3, the J call TRBJ2-3; 7 bases match TRBD2. V was pared by 6 bases and J by 2 bases, with 8 bases of the junction left unmatched. Germline loops: CDR1 MNHEY, CDR2 SVGEGT. There are 15 residues in the CDR3. CDR3 protein: CASRGGTGATDTQYF. The CDR3 nucleotides read TGTGCCAGCAGGGGAGGGACCGGGGCCACAGATACGCAGTATTTT.

This clonotype was counted many times. The V call is TRBV29-1, the J call TRBJ2-7; D is perhaps TRBD1 or TRBD2 (5 bases each). V lost 1 base, J lost 1 base, and 17 bases lay in between. Per the germline V gene, CDR1 is SQVTM and CDR2 is ANQGSEA. The CDR3 totals 16 residues. As DNA, the CDR3 is TGCAGCGTTGAAGGATCAGGGTCTGGGGGTTCCTACGAGCAGTACTTC. Its translation: CSVEGSGSGGSYEQYF.

This clonotype has at least ten counts. The chain links TRBV11-2 to TRBJ2-1, with D maybe TRBD1 (6 bases). The germline V gene encodes CDR1 SGHAT and CDR2 FQNNGV. The CDR3 length is 13 residues. The germline V and J ends were trimmed by 0 bases and 8 bases, with 8 bases remaining between them. The CDR3 DNA reads TGTGCCAGCAGCTTAGATGCAGGGGATGAGCAGTTCTTC. Amino acids: CASSLDAGDEQFF.

The rearrangement joins TRBV20-1 to TRBJ2-7; D call uncertain. The germline gives CDR1 DFQATT, CDR2 SNEGSKA (reference sequence). Between the trimmed V and J ends, which lost 6 bases and 2 bases, there was a span of 11 bases. This CDR3 has 12 residues. The CDR3 loop reads CSATGATYEQYF. The CDR3, as DNA: TGCAGTGCGACCGGCGCCACCTACGAGCAGTACTTC.

V and J are TRBV4-1 and TRBJ2-1; 9 bases line up with TRBD2. V was pared by 0 bases and J by 3 bases, with 9 bases of the junction left unmatched. The CDR3 has 18 amino acids. Germline-derived CDR1 and CDR2 are MGHRA and YSYEKL. The CDR3 sequence: CASSQDTPLAGLYNEQFF. CDR3 DNA sequence: TGCGCCAGCAGCCAAGATACCCCCCTAGCGGGACTCTACAATGAGCAGTTCTTC.

This clonotype was seen at least ten times. CDR3 amino acids: CASGWPGSLDRNSNQPQHF. CDR3 sequence (DNA): TGTGCTAGTGGTTGGCCAGGGTCCCTGGACAGAAATAGCAATCAGCCCCAGCATTTT. The chain has TRBV12-5 and TRBJ1-5; D possibly corresponds to TRBD1 (6 bases). The ends were cut back, 4 bases at V and 0 bases at J, with 22 bases in the middle. The CDR3 is made up of 19 amino acids. Germline lookup yields CDR1 LGHNT and CDR2 FRNRAP.